The source of this T cell receptor (beta chain) is a study of T cell responses to AZD1222 COVID-19 vaccine (TCRdb year 2021). In terms of the full investigation: A total of about 230 trial participants underwent TCR sequencing, of whom 207 received two doses of AZD1222 and about 26 received two doses of the MenACWY control vaccine. Trial participants were enrolled by age into 18-55, 56-69 and 70-plus year subgroups, with roughly 160, 29 and 62 TCR-sequenced participants respectively.

Interpreted using the paper, the time point label stands for: about 28 days (+/-7) after the second vaccine dose. AZD1222 recipients whose second dose came at about 4 weeks and those whose second dose came at about 12 weeks were combined into one group, since spike-specific TCR depth and breadth did not differ between the two schedules. Samples from vaccinated people were obtained from the UK trials COV001 and COV002, which included a single-blind randomized controlled phase 2/3 trial of AZD1222 (ChAdOx1 nCoV-19) in healthy adults. For TCRbeta chain sequencing, PBMC samples were collected from trial participants at day 0 and at day 28 after the second dose. Remarks on this clone: Its recognized antigen is unknown. No clone much larger than this one lies a single base away; base qualities are absent.

Study-wide conclusions, independent of this receptor: Conclusions about previously exposed vaccinees are limited because only five to seven AZD1222 recipients were SARS-CoV-2 seropositive at baseline. The 56-69-year group was small, and its depth increase did not reach significance, likely because of low power. After two AZD1222 doses, spike-specific TCR breadth and depth were significantly higher than at day 0 and than in MenACWY recipients. Reportedly, close to half of the unique spike-specific TCRs recognized epitopes lying outside the regions that are mutated in the B.1.351 and B.1.1.7 variants. CD4 TCRs associated with the vaccine covered the entire spike protein, and the dominant responses were in regions 160-218 and 743-854. Participants were mostly white British, with more females than males. The authors suggested clonal diversity may have been underestimated. Because no samples from the day 14 peak response were available, repertoires could be characterized only after the peak T cell response.

The CDR3 regions of human TCRbeta chains were analyzed by immunosequencing. On the study's bioinformatics: TCRs in the repertoires were compared against a reference library of SARS-CoV-2-specific TCRs that had been generated with the MIRA antigen-specificity platform. Breadth was defined as the fraction of unique TCRs that were SARS-CoV-2-associated, and depth was defined as the fraction of total T cells that were SARS-CoV-2-associated. Using the MIRA data, every spike-specific TCR was mapped to the spike region that the TCR reacted to and assigned to either a CD4 or a CD8 class. Log10-transformed breadth and depth values were compared by one-way ANOVA with Sidak's multiple comparisons tests. TCRdb carries this immuneACCESS record with in-frame sequences only. Its versions omit some clonotypes, under half of them owing to an unresolved V gene in the studies checked, with the rest unexplained. The DNA gave D and trimming, while V, J and clone size come from that table. The sample table contains 180,000 or so clones; only one count was recorded for approximately 93% of them. The ten largest clonotypes hold 1% of the sample.

The material was peripheral blood, obtained 28 days after the second AZD1222 dose. This TCR came from an adult who received the AZD1222 COVID-19 vaccine.

The CDR3 region has the sequence CASRMAGGPGNTIYF. The DNA sequence reads TGTGCCAGCAGGATGGCCGGGGGGCCTGGAAACACCATATATTTT. The rearrangement combines TRBV5-4 with TRBJ1-3, with TRBD1 as a weak D call on 6 bases. The CDR3 runs 15 amino acids, cysteine and phenylalanine included. The entry retains the CDR3 DNA only, 45 bases that are in frame from base 1. Via the germline V gene (reference sequence), CDR1 is SGHNT and CDR2 YYREEE. V lost 5 bases and J lost 2 bases; the stretch between them is 14 bases long. The full variable domain, with segments outside the CDR3 supplied by the reference TRBV5-4 and TRBJ1-3 proteins, appears as ETGVTQSPTHLIKTRGQQVTLRCSSQSGHNTVSWYQQALGQGPQFIFQYYREEENGRGNFPPRFSGLQFPNYSSELNVNALELDDSALYLCASRMAGGPGNTIYFGEGSWLTVV.